Below are 26 T cell receptor beta chains sequenced from a single sample in a study of early T cells in non-severe SARS-CoV-2 infection. MiXCR, run by TCRdb on the 5' RACE reads, gives a single entry per CDR3 protein. The sample contains about 58,000 distinct CDR3 sequences, around 12% of which appear only once. The sequenced sample consisted of whole blood. All receptors come from an adult who was a healthcare worker with PCR-confirmed SARS-CoV-2 infection or an uninfected control (not recorded which).

This clonotype has a handful of counts. The rearrangement uses TRBV11-2 and TRBJ2-4; TRBD1 might be the D (5 bases). With 6 bases removed from V and 1 base from J, the gap between germline ends came to 13 bases. Germline CDR1 is SGHAT and CDR2 is FQNNGV. The CDR3 contains 15 residues. CDR3 amino acids: CASSRNRFAKNIQYF. CDR3 coding DNA: TGTGCCAGCAGTCGCAACAGGTTTGCCAAAAACATTCAGTACTTC.

This clonotype was counted a few times. The genes are TRBV19 and TRBJ2-1; 8 nucleotides line up with TRBD2. CDR3 length: 16 residues. Looked up from germline, CDR1 is LNHDA and CDR2 is SQIVND (reference sequence). With 6 bases clipped from V and 3 bases from J, the junction kept 10 bases outside the gene matches. DNA of the CDR3: TGTGCCAGTAGCGCGGGAGGCCGAGGGGTCTACAATGAGCAGTTCTTC. Its protein is CASSAGGRGVYNEQFF.

This clonotype was picked up many times. CDR3 loop: CSGWRGLATEAFF. The CDR3 region has the DNA TGCAGCGGGTGGAGGGGCCTGGCTACTGAAGCTTTCTTT. V gene TRBV29-1 combines with J gene TRBJ1-1, with a possible D match to TRBD1 (5 bases). The CDR3 runs to 13 residues. The germline V gene encodes CDR1 SQVTM and CDR2 ANQGSEA. V shed 7 bases and J shed 5 bases, with 17 bases lying between them.

The chain recombines TRBV7-3 with TRBJ2-2, with unresolved D. V gave up 0 bases and J gave up 2 bases, with 4 bases separating them. The germline gives CDR1 SGHTA, CDR2 FQGTGA. This CDR3 region has 14 residues. CDR3 sequence: CASSLTSNTGELFF. The CDR3 DNA follows: TGTGCCAGCAGCTTAACTAGCAACACCGGGGAGCTGTTTTTT.

A few counts support this clonotype. The chain has TRBV7-2 and TRBJ1-5, with TRBD1 as a possible D gene (6 bases). CDR3 length: 16 residues. V was cut by 1 base and J by 1 base, with 11 bases left in between. The V gene's germline CDR1 is SGHTA and CDR2 FQGNSA. CDR3 protein: CASSLVGGASNQPQHF. DNA of the CDR3: TGTGCCAGCAGCTTAGTGGGGGGCGCAAGCAATCAGCCCCAGCATTTT.

This clonotype was picked up a small number of times. The chain carries TRBV7-9 and TRBJ2-1; D is unclear. CDR1 and CDR2 from the germline V gene are SEHNR and FQNEAQ (reference sequence). V was cut by 7 bases and J by 6 bases, with 7 bases left in between. CDR3 length: 11 amino acids. CDR3 sequence (DNA): TGTGCCAGCACCCTGGGCAATGAGCAGTTCTTC. It yields the protein CASTLGNEQFF.

This rearrangement joins TRBV11-3 to TRBJ2-1; 11 nucleotides match TRBD1. The CDR3 has 15 amino acids. Germline CDR1 SGHNT, CDR2 YENEEA. J was trimmed by 3 bases and V by 5 bases; bases with no gene match: 3. For the CDR3, the DNA is TGTGCCAGCAGCCAGGGACAGGGGGACTACAATGAGCAGTTCTTC. Amino acids: CASSQGQGDYNEQFF.

CDR3 loop: CASSAGLVDTQYF. CDR3 DNA sequence: TGTGCCAGCAGCGCGGGGCTAGTCGACACGCAGTATTTT. The chain couples TRBV7-2 to TRBJ2-3, with TRBD2 as a possible D gene (6 bases). Germline CDR1 SGHTA, CDR2 FQGNSA. V lost 5 bases to trimming and J lost 9 bases, with 15 bases between them. The CDR3 runs to 13 residues.

The chain uses TRBV28 and TRBJ2-1; the match to TRBD1 covers 11 bases. Germline loops: CDR1 MDHEN, CDR2 SYDVKM. Trimming took 2 bases from V and 3 from J; bases not matched to a gene: 9. The CDR3 is 18 residues long. CDR3 nucleotide sequence: TGTGCCAGCAGTTTACTTCTTTCCGGGACAGGGGGCTACAATGAGCAGTTCTTC. It encodes CASSLLLSGTGGYNEQFF.

The count of this clonotype is one. V and J are TRBV6-6 and TRBJ2-7; tentative D call: TRBD2 (6 bases). Germline V gene sequence: CDR1 MNHNY, CDR2 SVGAGI (reference sequence). This CDR3 has 14 amino acids. V dropped 6 bases and J dropped 6 bases, with 18 bases sitting between them. This chain's CDR3 is CASRPSGGTVEQYF. For the CDR3, the DNA is TGTGCCAGCAGACCATCCGGGGGAACGGTCGAGCAGTACTTC.

The chain has TRBV5-1 and TRBJ1-1; maybe TRBD1 (6 bases). Germline V gene data show CDR1 as SGHRS and CDR2 as YFSETQ. Trimming removed 3 bases at V and 1 base at J, with 13 bases between. The CDR3 totals 15 residues. The CDR3: CASSSTRTANTEAFF. CDR3 coding DNA: TGCGCCAGCAGCTCGACGCGGACAGCGAACACTGAAGCTTTCTTT.

The chain links TRBV6-6 to TRBJ2-1; D is unclear. Looked up from germline, CDR1 is MNHNY and CDR2 is SVGAGI (reference sequence). The CDR3 has 13 amino acids. Trimming stripped 0 bases from V and 8 bases from J, with 8 bases between. DNA of the CDR3: TGTGCCAGCAGTTACTCGAATACCTATGAGCAGTTCTTC. Its protein is CASSYSNTYEQFF.

Only a few counts were recorded for this clonotype. The chain carries TRBV28 and TRBJ1-3; possible D gene TRBD1, 5 bases. The CDR3 spans 14 residues. The V gene's germline CDR1 is MDHEN and CDR2 SYDVKM. V was clipped by 5 bases and J by 2 bases, with 10 bases between them. The DNA for the CDR3 is TGTGCCAGCAGTGGCGACAGTGCTGGAAACACCATATATTTT. It codes for CASSGDSAGNTIYF.

This clonotype was seen repeatedly, ten times or more. The chain carries TRBV29-1 and TRBJ1-3; D not resolved. V shed 2 bases and J shed 4 bases, with 9 bases lying between them. CDR3 size: 13 residues. Germline lookup yields CDR1 SQVTM and CDR2 ANQGSEA. As DNA, the CDR3 is TGCAGCGTTGAACAGCCATCCGGAAACACCATATATTTT. This gives the protein CSVEQPSGNTIYF.

This clonotype occurred many times. The chain links TRBV15 to TRBJ2-3; 7 bases agree with TRBD2. The CDR3 is 17 residues long. From germline, CDR1 is LNHNV and CDR2 YYDKDF (reference sequence). Trimming took 1 base from V and 2 from J; bases not matched to a gene: 9. The CDR3 protein is CATSRVNRGSVTDTQYF. The CDR3 coding sequence is TGTGCCACCAGCAGAGTCAACCGCGGGAGCGTCACAGATACGCAGTATTTT.

The rearrangement joins TRBV11-2 to TRBJ2-1; weak D call: TRBD2 (5 bases). The CDR3 consists of 11 residues. Germline assignment: CDR1 SGHAT and CDR2 FQNNGV. V lost 5 bases, J lost 8 bases, and 7 bases lay in between. CDR3 nucleotide sequence: TGTGCCAGCAGCCCAGCGGATGAGCAGTTCTTC. Encoded protein: CASSPADEQFF. Variable domain in full (rest from reference TRBV11-2 and TRBJ2-1): EAGVAQSPRYKIIEKRQSVAFWCNPISGHATLYWYQQILGQGPKLLIQFQNNGVVDDSQLPKDRFSAERLKGVDSTLKIQPAKLEDSAVYLCASSPADEQFFGPGTRLTVL.

This clonotype was recorded at least ten times. The V call is TRBV7-6, the J call TRBJ2-1; D may match TRBD1 or TRBD2 (5 bases each). Germline CDR1 SGHVS, CDR2 FNYEAQ. V was pared by 1 base and J by 3 bases, with 10 bases between. The CDR3 has 15 residues. CDR3 DNA sequence: TGTGCCAGCAGCTTAGTCGGGACCCTCTACAATGAGCAGTTCTTC. As protein: CASSLVGTLYNEQFF.

The table lists this clonotype with a few counts. The chain is built from TRBV5-4 and TRBJ2-3, with TRBD1 matching over 11 bases. The CDR3 contains 15 residues. The junction had 5 bases not matched to a gene; V was cut back by 5 bases and J by 3 bases. Germline CDR1 and CDR2: SGHNT and YYREEE (reference sequence). The CDR3 DNA reads TGTGCCAGCAGACGGACAGGGGGCCTAACAGATACGCAGTATTTT. Translating it yields CASRRTGGLTDTQYF.

The genes are TRBV12-3 or TRBV12-4 and TRBJ2-2; the D gene is possibly TRBD1 (5 bases). V gave up 1 base and J gave up 6 bases, with 9 bases separating them. The CDR3 is made up of 14 amino acids. CDR3 region: CASSLGGKSGELFF. For the CDR3, the DNA is TGTGCCAGCAGTTTAGGGGGCAAATCCGGGGAGCTGTTTTTT.

This chain uses TRBV29-1 with TRBJ2-1; 10 positions match TRBD2. The CDR3 runs 18 residues. V shed 1 base and J 0 bases; nucleotides not matched to a gene: 9. From germline, CDR1 is SQVTM and CDR2 ANQGSEA. The CDR3 DNA follows: TGCAGCGTTGAAGGGGTTAGCGGGAGGCCAAGCTCCTACAATGAGCAGTTCTTC. This sequence encodes CSVEGVSGRPSSYNEQFF.

The J gene is TRBJ2-3, the V gene TRBV29-1; 14 bases are shared with TRBD2. V lost 7 bases, J lost 6 bases, and 15 bases stayed unmatched. Germline CDR1 and CDR2: SQVTM and ANQGSEA. The length of the CDR3 is 17 residues. The CDR3 sequence: CSGQGLGTSGSGDTQYF. The DNA of the CDR3 is TGCAGCGGGCAGGGACTAGGGACTAGCGGGAGCGGGGATACGCAGTATTTT.

This clonotype was counted ten times or more. The chain joins TRBV28 to TRBJ1-3; D may be TRBD1 (5 bases). Germline lookup yields CDR1 MDHEN and CDR2 SYDVKM. This CDR3 region has 15 residues. The V and J ends lost 5 bases and 2 bases respectively, with 13 bases between them. In DNA form, the CDR3 reads TGTGCCAGCAGTATTCCCTTGGGGGCTGGAAACACCATATATTTT. Its translation is CASSIPLGAGNTIYF.

This clonotype was recorded at least ten times. The chain links TRBV20-1 to TRBJ2-7; 8 bases line up with TRBD1. Germline V gives CDR1 DFQATT, CDR2 SNEGSKA (reference sequence). The CDR3 spans 14 residues. V was pared by 4 bases and J by 2 bases, with 7 bases of the junction left unmatched. CDR3 loop: CSATRQGRTYEQYF. CDR3 nucleotide sequence: TGCAGTGCTACCAGACAGGGGAGAACCTACGAGCAGTACTTC.

At least ten counts were recorded for this clonotype. This rearrangement joins TRBV20-1 to TRBJ2-1; 12 bases line up with TRBD2. The V gene's germline CDR1 is DFQATT and CDR2 SNEGSKA (reference sequence). There are 13 residues in the CDR3. After removal of 7 bases from V and 4 bases from J, the junction contained 2 bases not matched to a gene. CDR3 sequence reads: CSVLAGGYNEQFF. The CDR3 DNA follows: TGCAGTGTCCTAGCGGGAGGGTACAATGAGCAGTTCTTC.

The sample holds many counts of this clonotype. The chain is built from TRBV28 and TRBJ1-3, with D maybe TRBD1 (6 bases). Germline loops: CDR1 MDHEN, CDR2 SYDVKM. The CDR3 loop spans 13 amino acids. V was trimmed by 6 bases and J by 4 bases, leaving 10 bases between them. The DNA for the CDR3 is TGTGCCAGCAGACCCGGACAGGGAAACACCATATATTTT. The encoded protein is CASRPGQGNTIYF.

In its sample, this clonotype was seen many times. The V and J genes are TRBV29-1 and TRBJ2-3, with D perhaps matching TRBD1 (5 bases). Germline V CDR1 and CDR2: SQVTM, ANQGSEA. The V end lost 4 bases, the J end lost 7 bases, and 9 bases lay between the germline ends. The CDR3 extends over 11 amino acids. The CDR3: CSVGGSNTQYF. The CDR3 DNA sequence: TGCAGCGTTGGGGGCTCAAATACGCAGTATTTT.